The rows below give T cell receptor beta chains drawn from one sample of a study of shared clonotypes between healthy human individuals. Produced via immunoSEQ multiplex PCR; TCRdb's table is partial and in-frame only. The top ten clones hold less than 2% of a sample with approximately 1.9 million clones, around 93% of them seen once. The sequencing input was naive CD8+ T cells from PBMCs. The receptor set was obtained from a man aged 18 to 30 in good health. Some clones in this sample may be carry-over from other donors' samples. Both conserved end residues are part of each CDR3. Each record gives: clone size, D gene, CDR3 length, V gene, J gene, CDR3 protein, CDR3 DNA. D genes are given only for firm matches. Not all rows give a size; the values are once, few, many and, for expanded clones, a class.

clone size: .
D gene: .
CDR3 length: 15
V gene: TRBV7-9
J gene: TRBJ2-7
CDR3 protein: CASSLATGRIYEQYF
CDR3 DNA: TGTGCCAGCAGCTTAGCGACAGGAAGGATCTACGAGCAGTACTTC

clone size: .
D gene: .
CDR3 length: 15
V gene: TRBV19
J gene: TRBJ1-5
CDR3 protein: CASSIVSYSNQPQHF
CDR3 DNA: TGTGCCAGTAGTATTGTCAGCTATAGCAATCAGCCCCAGCATTTT

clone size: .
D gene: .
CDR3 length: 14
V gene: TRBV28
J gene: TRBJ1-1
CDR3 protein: CASSLRRRGTEAFF
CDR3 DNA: TGTGCCAGCAGTCTCAGGAGGCGGGGCACTGAAGCTTTCTTT

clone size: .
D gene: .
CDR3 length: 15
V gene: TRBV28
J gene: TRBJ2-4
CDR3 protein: CASSSLSYDKNIQYF
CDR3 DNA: TGTGCCAGCAGTTCCCTCTCCTATGACAAAAACATTCAGTACTTC

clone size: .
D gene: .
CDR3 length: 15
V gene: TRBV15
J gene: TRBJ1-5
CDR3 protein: CATSRVSGGNQPQHF
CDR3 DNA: TGTGCCACCAGCAGAGTCTCGGGAGGCAATCAGCCCCAGCATTTT

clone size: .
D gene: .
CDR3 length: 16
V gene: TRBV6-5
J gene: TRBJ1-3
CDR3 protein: CASSYGGRVSGNTIYF
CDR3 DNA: TGTGCCAGCAGTTACGGTGGCAGGGTATCTGGAAACACCATATATTTT

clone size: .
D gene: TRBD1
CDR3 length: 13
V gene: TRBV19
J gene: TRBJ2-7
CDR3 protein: CASSGQGWYEQYF
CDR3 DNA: TGTGCCAGTAGCGGACAGGGGTGGTACGAGCAGTACTTC

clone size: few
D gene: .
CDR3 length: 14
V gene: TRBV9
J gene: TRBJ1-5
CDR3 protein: CASSEEGGYQPQHF
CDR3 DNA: TGTGCCAGCAGCGAAGAGGGGGGGTATCAGCCCCAGCATTTT

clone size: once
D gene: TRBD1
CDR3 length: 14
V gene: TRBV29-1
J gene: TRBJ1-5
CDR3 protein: CSVSTGGSYQPQHF
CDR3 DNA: TGCAGCGTTAGCACAGGGGGTTCTTATCAGCCCCAGCATTTT

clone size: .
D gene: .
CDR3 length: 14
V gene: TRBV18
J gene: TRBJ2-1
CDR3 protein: CASSPTPGYSEQFF
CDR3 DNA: TGTGCCAGCTCACCTACCCCGGGATATTCTGAGCAGTTCTTC

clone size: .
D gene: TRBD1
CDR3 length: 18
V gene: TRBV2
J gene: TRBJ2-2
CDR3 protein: CASSGHRDRVSNTGELFF
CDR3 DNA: TGTGCCAGCAGTGGGCACCGGGACAGGGTATCGAACACCGGGGAGCTGTTTTTT

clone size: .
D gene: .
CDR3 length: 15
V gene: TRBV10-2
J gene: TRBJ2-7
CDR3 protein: CASRLVGPQGGQQYF
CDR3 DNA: TGCGCCAGTCGACTTGTGGGACCACAAGGGGGTCAGCAGTACTTC

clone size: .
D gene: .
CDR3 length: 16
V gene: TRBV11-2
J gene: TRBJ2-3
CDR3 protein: CASSARTIPDTDTQYF
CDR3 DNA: TGTGCCAGCAGCGCTAGGACTATACCTGACACAGATACGCAGTATTTT

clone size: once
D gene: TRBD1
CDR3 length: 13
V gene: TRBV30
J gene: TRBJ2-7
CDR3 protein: CAWSRGTGVEQYF
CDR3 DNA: TGTGCCTGGAGTAGGGGGACAGGGGTCGAGCAGTACTTC

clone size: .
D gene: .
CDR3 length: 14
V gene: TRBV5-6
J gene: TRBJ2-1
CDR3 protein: CASSWGPAYNEQFF
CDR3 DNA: TGTGCCAGCAGCTGGGGACCTGCCTACAATGAGCAGTTCTTC

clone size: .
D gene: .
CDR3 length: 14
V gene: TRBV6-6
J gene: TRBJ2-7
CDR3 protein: CASMGRGSVYEQYF
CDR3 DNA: TGTGCCAGCATGGGGCGGGGATCCGTGTACGAGCAGTACTTC

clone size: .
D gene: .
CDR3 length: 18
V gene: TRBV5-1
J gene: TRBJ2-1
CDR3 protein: CASSSRSSGAWVYNEQFF
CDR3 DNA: TGCGCCAGCAGCTCTCGATCCTCTGGGGCGTGGGTCTACAATGAGCAGTTCTTC

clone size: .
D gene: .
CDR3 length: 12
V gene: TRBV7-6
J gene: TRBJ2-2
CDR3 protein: CASSSSTGELFF
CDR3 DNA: TGTGCCAGCAGCTCCAGCACCGGGGAGCTGTTTTTT

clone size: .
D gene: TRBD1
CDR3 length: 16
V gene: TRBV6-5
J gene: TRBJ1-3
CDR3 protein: CASSSHGTGFGNTIYF
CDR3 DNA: TGTGCCAGCAGTTCCCACGGGACAGGATTTGGAAACACCATATATTTT